Below, 27 T cell receptor beta chains from the same sample are listed, as sequenced in a study of cytomegalovirus exposure and HLA in healthy donors. The PCR made use of 60 Vbeta and 13 Jbeta primers. TCRdb's table, derived via immunoSEQ multiplex PCR, lists solely in-frame clones and lacks some. Of around 150,000 clones in the sample, 55% to 75% were seen once. Sequenced material: PBMCs. These TCRs come from a woman aged 55-69 years in good health and CMV-seropositive.

A few counts support this clone. The gene calls are TRBV21-1 and TRBJ1-4; the table gives TRBD1 as D, unverified against the DNA. TRBV21-1 is reported as a pseudogene. This CDR3 has 18 amino acids. CDR3: CASSSSLEPGQQNEKLFF. CDR3 coding DNA: TGTGCCAGCAGCTCAAGTCTCGAGCCGGGACAGCAAAATGAAAAACTGTTTTTT.

The chain is built from TRBV7-3 and TRBJ2-1; a possible D gene is TRBD2 (6 bases). The V gene's germline CDR1 is SGHTA and CDR2 FQGTGA. V shed 5 bases and J shed 4 bases, with 15 bases lying between them. The CDR3 is 15 residues long. This chain's CDR3 is CASSGTGLPYNEQFF. The CDR3 bases are TGTGCCAGCAGCGGCACGGGACTTCCTTACAATGAGCAGTTCTTC.

The chain links TRBV5-1 to TRBJ2-1, with D possibly being TRBD2 (6 bases). CDR3 length: 15 residues. Germline V gene lookup returns CDR1 SGHRS and CDR2 YFSETQ. V lost 5 bases and J lost 6, with 18 bases in between. CDR3 in amino acids: CASRSSPAGFNEQFF. As DNA, the CDR3 is TGCGCCAGCAGATCATCCCCAGCGGGTTTCAATGAGCAGTTCTTC.

The rearrangement links TRBV9 to TRBJ2-5; D is undetermined. The ends were cut back, 4 bases at V and 5 bases at J, with 12 bases in the middle. The CDR3 is 13 residues long. Per germline, CDR1 SGDLS and CDR2 YYNGEE. The CDR3: CASSPGVPETQYF. CDR3 in DNA: TGTGCCAGCAGCCCTGGAGTCCCGGAGACCCAGTACTTC.

In this sample, this clone turned up once. The chain is built from TRBV29-1 and TRBJ1-1; TRBD1 matches at 8 bases. CDR1 SQVTM and CDR2 ANQGSEA come from the germline V gene. This CDR3 region has 15 residues. Trimming removed 3 bases from V and 1 base from J; junction bases left unmatched: 7. For the CDR3, the DNA is TGCAGCGTTGAGAGACAGGGGATGGGGAACACTGAAGCTTTCTTT. It is translated as CSVERQGMGNTEAFF.

J is TRBJ2-1 and V is TRBV30, with D possibly being TRBD1 (5 bases). Germline V gives CDR1 GTSNPN, CDR2 SVGIG (reference sequence). The V end lost 8 bases, the J end lost 4 bases, and 15 bases lay between the germline ends. The CDR3 has 13 amino acids. CDR3 in amino acids: CAVSRETYNEQFF. The CDR3 DNA follows: TGTGCCGTAAGCAGGGAAACTTACAATGAGCAGTTCTTC.

This clone has a handful of counts. The chain is built from TRBV7-2 and TRBJ1-2; 11 nucleotides align to TRBD1. The CDR3 has 16 amino acids. Unmatched junction bases numbered 9, after V lost 4 bases and J lost 5 bases. Germline V lookup: CDR1 SGHTA, CDR2 FQGNSA. The CDR3 loop reads CASSYGQGAVWYGYTF. The DNA for the CDR3 is TGTGCCAGCAGCTACGGACAGGGGGCAGTATGGTATGGCTACACCTTC.

The rearrangement links TRBV7-2 to TRBJ2-5; the D gene is possibly TRBD1 (7 bases). Trimming took 4 bases from V and 5 from J, leaving 17 bases between them. This CDR3 contains 15 residues. CDR1 SGHTA and CDR2 FQGNSA come from the germline V gene. CDR3 DNA sequence: TGTGCCAGCAGCTCAAGGCAGGGGGGTAGCGAGACCCAGTACTTC. Translated: CASSSRQGGSETQYF. The whole variable domain, remainder taken from reference TRBV7-2 and TRBJ2-5, is GAGVSQSPSNKVTEKGKDVELRCDPISGHTALYWYRQSLGQGLEFLIYFQGNSAPDKSGLPSDRFSAERTGGSVSTLTIQRTQQEDSAVYLCASSSRQGGSETQYFGPGTRLLVL.

There are a few counts of this clone. The genes are TRBV10-3 and TRBJ2-7; D is undetermined. V shed 2 bases and J shed 3 bases, with 8 bases lying between them. The germline V gene has CDR1 ENHRY and CDR2 SYGVKD. The CDR3 extends over 13 amino acids. This CDR3 is CAISEPPIYEQYF. Written as DNA, the CDR3 is TGTGCCATCAGTGAGCCCCCCATCTACGAGCAGTACTTC.

The chain recombines TRBV18 with TRBJ1-5, with D tentatively TRBD1 (6 bases). The CDR3 is 14 residues long. CDR1 is KGHSH, CDR2 LQKENI, per germline. V lost 2 bases, J lost 7 bases, and 12 bases lay in between. The CDR3: CASSPITGRQPQHF. CDR3 nucleotide sequence: TGTGCCAGCTCACCAATTACAGGGAGACAGCCCCAGCATTTT.

The V call is TRBV7-2, the J call TRBJ2-3, with unresolved D. Germline values: CDR1 SGHTA, CDR2 FQGNSA. The CDR3 length is 12 residues. V lost 5 bases and J lost 8, with 11 bases in between. CDR3 sequence: CASSPIRVTQYF. Written as DNA, the CDR3 is TGTGCCAGCAGCCCGATTCGGGTTACGCAGTATTTT. The whole variable domain, remainder taken from reference TRBV7-2 and TRBJ2-3, is GAGVSQSPSNKVTEKGKDVELRCDPISGHTALYWYRQSLGQGLEFLIYFQGNSAPDKSGLPSDRFSAERTGGSVSTLTIQRTQQEDSAVYLCASSPIRVTQYFGPGTRLTVL.

The rearrangement uses TRBV7-2 and TRBJ2-5; D is perhaps TRBD1 (6 bases). Trimming took off 5 bases at V and 4 bases at J, with 11 bases between the two ends. Germline assignment: CDR1 SGHTA and CDR2 FQGNSA. This CDR3 spans 13 amino acids. The CDR3 sequence is CASSPKQGETQYF. The CDR3, as DNA: TGTGCCAGCAGCCCCAAACAGGGAGAGACCCAGTACTTC.

Note on this clone: Other DNA sequences of this sample code for an identical CDR3. J is TRBJ2-3 and V is TRBV29-1; 9 bases line up with TRBD2. The V gene's germline CDR1 is SQVTM and CDR2 ANQGSEA. The V and J ends lost 4 bases and 3 bases, in that order; junction bases with no gene match: 2. This CDR3 has 13 residues. CDR3 residues: CSVAAGGTDTQYF. The CDR3 nucleotides read TGCAGCGTTGCTGCGGGAGGGACAGATACGCAGTATTTT.

V and J are TRBV30 and TRBJ2-1; a weak D match, TRBD2 (6 bases). Germline V gives CDR1 GTSNPN, CDR2 SVGIG (reference sequence). This CDR3 has 14 amino acids. V was shortened by 0 bases and J by 3 bases, with 9 bases between the two germline ends. CDR3: CAWSVNSGYNEQFF. The CDR3 DNA follows: TGTGCCTGGAGTGTAAATAGCGGCTACAATGAGCAGTTCTTC.

Concerning this clone: Compared with germline, one end of the junction differs, possibly owing to a read error. The rearrangement links TRBV19 to TRBJ2-7; TRBD1 agrees at 9 bases. Germline loops: CDR1 LNHDA, CDR2 SQIVND (reference sequence). The CDR3 covers 16 residues. The CDR3 spells CASSKRPGQGFDEQYF. The CDR3 DNA is TGTGCCAGCAGTAAGCGGCCTGGACAGGGGTTCGACGAGCAGTACTTC.

This sequence joins TRBV7-9 and TRBJ2-3, with D maybe TRBD1 (5 bases). The V end was cut by 1 base, the J end by 5 bases, with 13 bases between. Looked up from germline, CDR1 is SEHNR and CDR2 is FQNEAQ (reference sequence). The CDR3 is 15 residues long. The CDR3 region is CASSLVARVEDTQYF. In nucleotides, the CDR3 is TGTGCCAGCAGCTTAGTCGCCAGGGTCGAAGATACGCAGTATTTT.

This clone came up a few times. The chain is built from TRBV28 and TRBJ1-5; D may be TRBD1 (6 bases). Trimming removed 4 bases at V and 2 bases at J, with 15 bases between. The germline V gene has CDR1 MDHEN and CDR2 SYDVKM. The CDR3 covers 16 residues. CDR3 nucleotides: TGTGCCAGCAGTTCCGGGGGAGGGGGAGGCAATCAGCCCCAGCATTTT. Encoded protein: CASSSGGGGGNQPQHF.

This clone was counted a few times. The chain links TRBV15 to TRBJ2-5; unclear D gene. Trimming left V 1 base short and J 5 bases short, with 5 bases between. The CDR3 contains 12 residues. CDR1 is LNHNV and CDR2 is YYDKDF in the germline V gene (reference sequence). In nucleotides, the CDR3 is TGTGCCACCAGCAGAGGGCAGGAGACCCAGTACTTC. It codes for CATSRGQETQYF.

This chain links TRBV28 with TRBJ1-4; no reliable D call. V dropped 5 bases and J dropped 5 bases, with 12 bases sitting between them. Germline loops: CDR1 MDHEN, CDR2 SYDVKM. The CDR3 sequence is 14 residues long. The chain's CDR3 is CASSREWRNEKLFF. The CDR3, as DNA: TGTGCCAGCAGTCGGGAGTGGAGGAATGAAAAACTGTTTTTT.

The V and J genes are TRBV5-6 and TRBJ2-7; TRBD2 matches at 10 bases. V was pared by 4 bases and J by 3 bases, with 10 bases of the junction left unmatched. CDR1 and CDR2 (germline): SGHDT, YYEEEE. The CDR3 has 16 amino acids. The CDR3 nucleotides are TGTGCCAGCAGCGCAACCGGGACTAGCGACAGCTACGAGCAGTACTTC. This encodes CASSATGTSDSYEQYF.

The CDR3 sequence is CASSPTGSSSYNEQFF. The DNA of the CDR3 is TGCGCCAGCAGCCCCACCGGATCTAGCTCCTACAATGAGCAGTTCTTC. The genes are TRBV5-1 and TRBJ2-1; D unresolved. The CDR3 contains 16 residues. V lost 4 bases and J lost 0, with 14 bases in between. Germline V gene data show CDR1 as SGHRS and CDR2 as YFSETQ.

The chain uses TRBV5-6 and TRBJ2-7; 7 bases match TRBD1. Germline-derived CDR1 and CDR2 are SGHDT and YYEEEE. The CDR3 is 15 amino acids. V shed 4 bases and J 4 bases; nucleotides not matched to a gene: 11. This CDR3 is CASSPSGTANYEQYF. The CDR3 DNA sequence: TGTGCCAGCAGCCCCTCCGGGACAGCTAATTACGAGCAGTACTTC. Variable domain in full (rest from reference TRBV5-6 and TRBJ2-7): DAGVTQSPTHLIKTRGQQVTLRCSPKSGHDTVSWYQQALGQGPQFIFQYYEEEERQRGNFPDRFSGHQFPNYSSELNVNALLLGDSALYLCASSPSGTANYEQYFGPGTRLTVT.

This clone has only one observation. The chain combines TRBV5-8 with TRBJ1-2; D call uncertain. V shed 0 bases and J shed 4 bases, with 10 bases lying between them. This CDR3 region has 14 residues. CDR1 and CDR2 from the germline V gene are SGHTS and YDEGEE. CDR3 region: CASSLAVCSYGYTF. The CDR3 DNA reads TGTGCCAGCAGCTTGGCCGTTTGTTCCTATGGCTACACCTTC.

The V and J genes are TRBV14 and TRBJ2-1; D might be TRBD2 (5 bases). In germline, CDR1 is SGHDN, CDR2 FVKESK. Trimming cost V 4 bases and J 12 bases, with 16 bases left between them. CDR3 size: 13 residues. CDR3 sequence (DNA): TGTGCCAGCAGCCTAGGACCGTCGGCGGGGCAGTTCTTC. This translates into CASSLGPSAGQFF.

This clone appeared a single time. This chain links TRBV28 with TRBJ2-1, with TRBD1 matching 7 bases. There are 15 residues in the CDR3. V trimming: 4 bases; J trimming: 4 bases; junction bases outside the gene matches: 7. Germline V gene sequence: CDR1 MDHEN, CDR2 SYDVKM. CDR3 loop: CASSSVGGGYNEQFF. DNA for the CDR3: TGTGCCAGCAGTTCGGTAGGGGGCGGTTACAATGAGCAGTTCTTC.

In this sample, this clone turned up once. V usage is TRBV19 and J usage is TRBJ2-1; 9 nucleotides line up with TRBD2. From germline, CDR1 is LNHDA and CDR2 SQIVND (reference sequence). This CDR3 is 16 amino acids long. Germline trimming cut 5 bases from V and 4 bases from J; bases unmatched to any gene: 9. For the CDR3, the DNA is TGTGCCAGTAGTGAGACTAGCGGACCACCTTACAATGAGCAGTTCTTC. Its protein product is CASSETSGPPYNEQFF.

This chain joins TRBV5-1 and TRBJ1-1; a possible D gene is TRBD1 (6 bases). CDR3 size: 14 residues. V gave up 2 bases and J gave up 3 bases, with 11 bases separating them. Germline-derived CDR1 and CDR2 are SGHRS and YFSETQ. The CDR3 spells CASSLPGVDTEAFF. For the CDR3, the DNA is TGCGCCAGCAGCTTACCAGGGGTGGACACTGAAGCTTTCTTT.